These 23 T cell receptor beta chains came from one sample sequenced in a study of OX40 agonist ivuxolimab in advanced cancers. Repertoires were generated with immunoSEQ multiplex PCR, while TCRdb's copy carries only in-frame clones and drops some. In the table there are around 80,000 clones, approximately 89% of which are singletons. Source: CD4+ or CD8+ T cells sorted from blood, taken in a trial of the OX40 agonist ivuxolimab. These receptors were taken from an adult with an advanced solid tumor such as melanoma, head and neck, liver or kidney cancer.

In this sample, this clone turned up once. The rearrangement uses TRBV15 and TRBJ2-4; D gene unclear. Germline CDR1 reads LNHNV; CDR2 reads YYDKDF (reference sequence). There are 14 residues in the CDR3. V was shortened by 1 base and J by 6 bases, with 10 bases between the two germline ends. In DNA form, the CDR3 reads TGTGCCACCAGCAGAGGTTCCTTGGGAAACATTCAGTACTTC. This gives the protein CATSRGSLGNIQYF.

V and J are TRBV6-5 and TRBJ2-7, with no clear D. Between the trimmed V and J ends, which lost 6 bases and 0 bases, there was a span of 9 bases. Germline CDR1 and CDR2: MNHEY and SVGAGI. The CDR3 runs to 13 residues. For the CDR3, the DNA is TGTGCCAGCAGCACCCGGGCCTCCTACGAGCAGTACTTC. Amino acid sequence: CASSTRASYEQYF.

The chain joins TRBV28 to TRBJ2-5; possibly TRBD1 for D (5 bases). Germline CDR1 reads MDHEN; CDR2 reads SYDVKM. The V end was cut by 3 bases, the J end by 1 base, with 15 bases between. This CDR3 is built from 16 residues. The CDR3 coding sequence is TGTGCCAGCAGTTTTATCCCCCCAAGGGGCCAAGAGACCCAGTACTTC. It is translated as CASSFIPPRGQETQYF.

The rearrangement uses TRBV29-1 and TRBJ1-1, with unresolved D. This CDR3 spans 12 amino acids. Germline CDR1 and CDR2: SQVTM and ANQGSEA. The ends were cut back, 3 bases at V and 11 bases at J, with 16 bases in the middle. CDR3 bases: TGCAGCGTTGATAAGGGCACACGGGATGCTTTCTTT. Translation: CSVDKGTRDAFF.

V is TRBV30 and J is TRBJ2-2, with D perhaps matching TRBD2 (6 bases). The CDR3 runs to 14 residues. Trimming shortened V by 4 bases and J by 8 bases, and 17 bases separated the two germline ends. The germline V gene encodes CDR1 GTSNPN and CDR2 SVGIG (reference sequence). The DNA of the CDR3 is TGTGCCTGGAAGGGACTGCTAAACGCGGGGGAGCTGTTTTTT. The encoded protein is CAWKGLLNAGELFF.

The chain has TRBV4-2 and TRBJ1-2; D is undetermined. Germline CDR1 LGHNA, CDR2 YNFKEQ. The CDR3 runs 12 residues. V dropped 1 base and J dropped 8 bases, with 8 bases sitting between them. CDR3 bases: TGTGCCAGCAGCCAAGTGACGGGCGGCTACACCTTC. It yields the protein CASSQVTGGYTF.

The chain uses TRBV7-8 and TRBJ1-1, with D uncertain. V lost 3 bases and J lost 4, with 6 bases in between. CDR3 length: 12 amino acids. Germline CDR1 SGHVS, CDR2 FQNEAQ. DNA of the CDR3: TGTGCCAGCAGCTTGTCGGGCACTGAAGCTTTCTTT. It translates to CASSLSGTEAFF.

The chain links TRBV6-6 to TRBJ2-3; no clear D. Germline V gene lookup returns CDR1 MNHNY and CDR2 SVGAGI (reference sequence). Trimming removed 4 bases from V and 5 bases from J, with 13 bases in between. This CDR3 has 14 amino acids. The chain's CDR3 is CASSSTSLLDTQYF. The CDR3 DNA reads TGTGCCAGCAGTTCTACGAGTTTATTAGATACGCAGTATTTT.

This clone was seen more than once but under ten times. This chain connects TRBV6-1 to TRBJ1-5; TRBD1 agrees at 7 bases. This CDR3 comprises 16 residues. The V gene end was trimmed by 1 base and the J gene end by 7 bases; junction bases not matched to a gene: 10. Per germline, CDR1 MNHNS and CDR2 SASEGT. The CDR3 sequence: CASSEGDRRAWQPQHF. CDR3 sequence (DNA): TGTGCCAGCAGTGAAGGGGACAGAAGGGCCTGGCAGCCCCAGCATTTT.

The V gene is TRBV7-3, the J gene TRBJ2-3, with D hard to call. V was shortened by 5 bases and J by 5 bases, with 11 bases between the two germline ends. This CDR3 is 13 amino acids long. Germline V gene data show CDR1 as SGHTA and CDR2 as FQGTGA. CDR3 residues: CASSPRSEDTQYF. As DNA, the CDR3 is TGTGCCAGCAGCCCCCGGTCCGAAGATACGCAGTATTTT.

The chain joins TRBV2 to TRBJ2-1, with 9 bases fitting TRBD2. The CDR3 has 15 amino acids. CDR1 and CDR2 from the germline V gene are SNHLY and FYNNEI. The J segment lost 8 bases and the V segment lost 6 bases, leaving 11 bases of the junction unmatched. The CDR3 loop is CASRETSGGRHEQFF. The CDR3 DNA follows: TGTGCCAGCAGAGAGACTAGCGGTGGTAGACATGAGCAGTTCTTC.

The chain is built from TRBV7-2 and TRBJ1-1; D gene uncertain. The CDR3 has 13 residues. Germline assignment: CDR1 SGHTA and CDR2 FQGNSA. V dropped 3 bases and J dropped 5 bases, with 10 bases sitting between them. As DNA, the CDR3 is TGTGCCAGCAGCTTGGAGGGATGGACTGAAGCTTTCTTT. Translation: CASSLEGWTEAFF. The whole variable domain, filled in from reference TRBV7-2 and TRBJ1-1, reads GAGVSQSPSNKVTEKGKDVELRCDPISGHTALYWYRQSLGQGLEFLIYFQGNSAPDKSGLPSDRFSAERTGGSVSTLTIQRTQQEDSAVYLCASSLEGWTEAFFGQGTRLTVV.

This chain connects TRBV7-6 to TRBJ2-7, with TRBD1 matching 9 bases. The germline V gene has CDR1 SGHVS and CDR2 FNYEAQ. The V gene end was trimmed by 5 bases and the J gene end by 3 bases; junction bases not matched to a gene: 5. There are 14 residues in the CDR3. The CDR3 DNA follows: TGTGCCAGCAGCCCTCGGACAGGGGTCTACGAGCAGTACTTC. The encoded protein is CASSPRTGVYEQYF.

The rearrangement joins TRBV18 to TRBJ2-5; D gene unclear. V shed 0 bases and J shed 2 bases, with 10 bases lying between them. CDR1 is KGHSH and CDR2 is LQKENI in the germline V gene. This CDR3 contains 15 residues. This chain's CDR3 is CASSPPGSGQETQYF. In DNA, the CDR3 is TGTGCCAGCTCACCACCGGGGTCCGGGCAAGAGACCCAGTACTTC. Filled out from reference TRBV18 and TRBJ2-5, the complete variable domain reads NAGVMQNPRHLVRRRGQEARLRCSPMKGHSHVYWYRQLPEEGLKFMVYLQKENIIDESGMPKERFSAEFPKEGPSILRIQQVVRGDSAAYFCASSPPGSGQETQYFGPGTRLLVL.

The J gene is TRBJ1-5, the V gene TRBV7-3; D gene unclear. Germline CDR1 SGHTA, CDR2 FQGTGA. The length of the CDR3 is 17 residues. Trimming shortened V by 5 bases and J by 0 bases, and 17 bases separated the two germline ends. The DNA for the CDR3 is TGTGCCAGCAGCCGCAGACGGAGAATGTATAGCAATCAGCCCCAGCATTTT. Protein product: CASSRRRRMYSNQPQHF.

The chain combines TRBV19 with TRBJ2-1; 7 bases line up with TRBD2. Germline V lookup: CDR1 LNHDA, CDR2 SQIVND (reference sequence). With V trimmed by 9 bases and J by 6 bases, 8 bases remained unmatched. The CDR3 runs to 13 residues. For the CDR3, the DNA is TGTGCCAGCCGTAGGCGGGAGACCAATGAGCAGTTCTTC. Encoded protein: CASRRRETNEQFF.

The V and J genes are TRBV7-2 and TRBJ1-4; D is possibly TRBD1 (5 bases). Deletions cut 5 bases from V and 8 bases from J, with 21 bases between. Germline values: CDR1 SGHTA, CDR2 FQGNSA. The CDR3 totals 16 residues. This chain's CDR3 is CASSEMGWGSGEKLFF. CDR3 in DNA: TGTGCCAGCAGCGAAATGGGGTGGGGCAGTGGGGAAAAACTGTTTTTT. Combining the CDR3 with reference TRBV7-2 and TRBJ1-4 gives the whole variable domain GAGVSQSPSNKVTEKGKDVELRCDPISGHTALYWYRQSLGQGLEFLIYFQGNSAPDKSGLPSDRFSAERTGGSVSTLTIQRTQQEDSAVYLCASSEMGWGSGEKLFFGSGTQLSVL.

This rearrangement joins TRBV7-2 to TRBJ2-5; D unclear. The V gene lost 5 bases and the J gene lost 0 bases, with 10 bases spanning the gap. The germline CDR1 and CDR2 sequences are SGHTA and FQGNSA. The CDR3 has 14 residues. DNA of the CDR3: TGTGCCAGCAGCCGCCCACCCTACCAAGAGACCCAGTACTTC. Residues: CASSRPPYQETQYF. The whole variable domain, remainder taken from reference TRBV7-2 and TRBJ2-5, is GAGVSQSPSNKVTEKGKDVELRCDPISGHTALYWYRQSLGQGLEFLIYFQGNSAPDKSGLPSDRFSAERTGGSVSTLTIQRTQQEDSAVYLCASSRPPYQETQYFGPGTRLLVL.

The J gene is TRBJ2-1, the V gene TRBV29-1, with no clear D. The CDR3 runs to 13 residues. With 5 bases removed from V and 0 bases from J, the gap between germline ends came to 8 bases. Germline V gives CDR1 SQVTM, CDR2 ANQGSEA. The CDR3 nucleotides read TGCAGCGTTTACTCGAGCTCCTACAATGAGCAGTTCTTC. This sequence encodes CSVYSSSYNEQFF.

The V gene is TRBV5-1, the J gene TRBJ2-1; 12 nucleotides align to TRBD2. Per germline, CDR1 SGHRS and CDR2 YFSETQ. The CDR3 is 15 amino acids. The trim removed 4 bases at V and 6 bases at J, leaving 5 bases unmatched. DNA of the CDR3: TGCGCCAGCAGCGCCCTAGCGGGGGGGCTCAATGAGCAGTTCTTC. The encoded protein is CASSALAGGLNEQFF.

Note on this clone: Other DNA sequences in the same sample also yield this CDR3. The CDR3: CASSLGVAGELFF. In DNA form, the CDR3 reads TGTGCCAGCAGCTTGGGGGTGGCCGGGGAGCTGTTTTTT. The chain combines TRBV7-9 with TRBJ2-2; D may be TRBD1 or TRBD2 (5 bases each). Germline loops: CDR1 SEHNR, CDR2 FQNEAQ (reference sequence). This CDR3 is built from 13 residues. Trimming cost V 3 bases and J 6 bases, with 8 bases left between them.

The chain uses TRBV11-3 and TRBJ2-2, with 8 bases identical to TRBD1. Unmatched junction bases numbered 3, after V lost 1 base and J lost 5 bases. Germline CDR1 and CDR2: SGHNT and YENEEA. The CDR3 has 15 amino acids. The CDR3 is CASSLGQGATGELFF. The CDR3 DNA reads as TGTGCCAGCAGCTTAGGTCAGGGGGCGACCGGGGAGCTGTTTTTT.

The CDR3 region is CASSLDGANTGELFF. In DNA, the CDR3 is TGTGCCAGCAGCTTAGACGGAGCGAACACCGGGGAGCTGTTTTTT. This chain uses TRBV11-3 with TRBJ2-2; D remains ambiguous. The CDR3 sequence is 15 residues long. CDR1 is SGHNT and CDR2 is YENEEA in the germline V gene. The germline V and J ends were trimmed by 0 bases and 0 bases, with 5 bases remaining between them.